The 24 T cell receptor beta chains listed next were all sequenced from one sample in a study of long-term antiretroviral therapy in people with HIV. The run of the v3.0 immunoSEQ assay was at survey level. Method: immunoSEQ multiplex PCR; TCRdb's copy keeps in-frame clones and lacks some. The table records about 28,000 clones, approximately 83% of them present only once. The source was unsorted PBMCs, collected 2.7 to 2.8 years after starting antiretroviral therapy. The source is a man under 40 with HIV.

The chain carries TRBV6-5 and TRBJ2-7; 12 nucleotides agree with TRBD1. The germline V gene has CDR1 MNHEY and CDR2 SVGAGI. The ends lost 4 bases at V and 6 bases at J; junction bases unmatched: 7. The CDR3 is 15 residues long. Here the CDR3 DNA reads TGTGCCAGCAGTTCCTACGGGACAGGGGGCGGCGAGCAGTACTTC. Its translation: CASSSYGTGGGEQYF.

This chain links TRBV2 with TRBJ2-2, with D maybe TRBD2 (6 bases). Trimming pared 1 base from V and 1 base from J, leaving 7 bases between. CDR1 is SNHLY, CDR2 FYNNEI, per germline. This CDR3 contains 15 residues. In DNA form, the CDR3 reads TGTGCCAGCAGTGAAGTCGGGAGGAACACCGGGGAGCTGTTTTTT. Translated, it gives CASSEVGRNTGELFF. The full variable domain, in which reference TRBV2 and TRBJ2-2 provide the parts outside the CDR3, is EPEVTQTPSHQVTQMGQEVILRCVPISNHLYFYWYRQILGQKVEFLVSFYNNEISEKSEIFDDQFSVERPDGSNFTLKIRSTKLEDSAMYFCASSEVGRNTGELFFGEGSRLTVL.

This clone came up once. The chain has TRBV5-6 and TRBJ1-1; D might be TRBD1 (5 bases). CDR3 length: 12 amino acids. Germline CDR1 SGHDT, CDR2 YYEEEE. V dropped 4 bases and J dropped 5 bases, with 9 bases sitting between them. CDR3 loop: CASSKGATEAFF. As DNA, the CDR3 is TGTGCCAGCAGCAAAGGGGCTACTGAAGCTTTCTTT.

V is TRBV7-9 and J is TRBJ2-6, with a tentative D call TRBD2 (7 bases). V was trimmed by 6 bases and J by 0 bases, leaving 18 bases between them. Germline CDR1 is SEHNR and CDR2 is FQNEAQ (reference sequence). This CDR3 region has 18 residues. CDR3 amino acids: CASRLTGGPSSGANVLTF. In nucleotides, the CDR3 is TGTGCCAGCAGACTCACGGGGGGCCCTAGCTCTGGGGCCAACGTCCTGACTTTC.

This chain joins TRBV14 and TRBJ2-1; D could derive from TRBD1 or TRBD2 (5 bases each). The CDR3 consists of 12 residues. V was shortened by 2 bases and J by 7 bases, with 6 bases between the two germline ends. In germline, CDR1 is SGHDN, CDR2 FVKESK. The CDR3 is CASSQWGNEQFF. Written as DNA, the CDR3 is TGTGCCAGCAGCCAATGGGGGAATGAGCAGTTCTTC.

This clone was counted a few times. V and J are TRBV7-2 and TRBJ1-6; TRBD1 is a possible D gene (5 bases). The V gene's germline CDR1 is SGHTA and CDR2 FQGNSA. V was pared by 5 bases and J by 7 bases, with 15 bases between. This CDR3 has 15 residues. In nucleotides, the CDR3 is TGTGCCAGCAGCCCCCAGGGACTGGAGAATTCACCCCTCCACTTT. This gives the protein CASSPQGLENSPLHF. Based on the CDR3 plus reference TRBV7-2 and TRBJ1-6, the full variable domain is GAGVSQSPSNKVTEKGKDVELRCDPISGHTALYWYRQSLGQGLEFLIYFQGNSAPDKSGLPSDRFSAERTGGSVSTLTIQRTQQEDSAVYLCASSPQGLENSPLHFGNGTRLTVT.

This chain joins TRBV7-2 and TRBJ2-3; D might be TRBD1 (7 bases). Germline assignment: CDR1 SGHTA and CDR2 FQGNSA. The V end was cut by 5 bases, the J end by 6 bases, with 12 bases between. The CDR3 is 13 amino acids. The CDR3 DNA is TGTGCCAGCAGCCTGGCAGGGGGGGATACGCAGTATTTT. It encodes CASSLAGGDTQYF.

The chain recombines TRBV15 with TRBJ2-5, with 8 bases identical to TRBD1. The CDR3 is 14 residues long. Germline trimming cut 8 bases from V and 4 bases from J; bases unmatched to any gene: 9. CDR1 and CDR2 (germline): LNHNV, YYDKDF (reference sequence). The CDR3 DNA reads as TGTGCCACCGCAGGACAGGGAAGGGGAGAGACCCAGTACTTC. It is translated as CATAGQGRGETQYF.

This clone was seen only once. This chain joins TRBV7-2 and TRBJ1-2, with D tentatively TRBD1 (5 bases). The germline V and J ends were trimmed by 5 bases and 4 bases, with 11 bases remaining between them. The CDR3 is 13 residues long. Germline CDR1 SGHTA, CDR2 FQGNSA. The CDR3 nucleotides are TGTGCCAGCAGCGCGACAGAGTTCTATGGCTACACCTTC. This codes for CASSATEFYGYTF. Filled out from reference TRBV7-2 and TRBJ1-2, the complete variable domain reads GAGVSQSPSNKVTEKGKDVELRCDPISGHTALYWYRQSLGQGLEFLIYFQGNSAPDKSGLPSDRFSAERTGGSVSTLTIQRTQQEDSAVYLCASSATEFYGYTFGSGTRLTVV.

This clone was seen just once. As DNA, the CDR3 is TGTGCCTGGAGAGAGGCGTTAACCAAAAACATTCAGTACTTC. Translated, it gives CAWREALTKNIQYF. The rearrangement joins TRBV30 to TRBJ2-4, with unresolved D. Per the germline V gene, CDR1 is GTSNPN and CDR2 is SVGIG (reference sequence). V was trimmed by 3 bases and J by 2 bases, leaving 11 bases between them. The CDR3 extends over 14 amino acids.

The rearrangement joins TRBV9 to TRBJ2-4, with a weak D call TRBD1 (6 bases). V lost 2 bases, J lost 1 base, and 16 bases lay in between. The V gene's germline CDR1 is SGDLS and CDR2 YYNGEE. This CDR3 spans 17 amino acids. CDR3 loop: CASSVTGRAGAKNIQYF. CDR3 sequence (DNA): TGTGCCAGCAGCGTGACAGGCCGAGCCGGGGCCAAAAACATTCAGTACTTC.

In this sample, this clone turned up a few times. The genes are TRBV30 and TRBJ2-2; D unresolved. The CDR3 consists of 10 residues. V lost 1 base, J lost 7 bases, and 1 base lay in between. Germline V gene data show CDR1 as GTSNPN and CDR2 as SVGIG (reference sequence). CDR3 loop: CAWSGGELFF. For the CDR3, the DNA is TGTGCCTGGAGTGGCGGGGAGCTGTTTTTT. The whole variable domain, remainder taken from reference TRBV30 and TRBJ2-2, is SQTIHQWPATLVQPVGSPLSLECTVEGTSNPNLYWYRQAAGRGLQLLFYSVGIGQISSEVPQNLSASRPQDRQFILSSKKLLLSDSGFYLCAWSGGELFFGEGSRLTVL.

The chain is built from TRBV5-4 and TRBJ2-1; D tentatively reads TRBD1 or TRBD2 (5 bases each). V lost 4 bases and J lost 6, with 14 bases in between. The CDR3 extends over 14 amino acids. CDR1 and CDR2 (germline): SGHNT, YYREEE (reference sequence). The CDR3 sequence is CASSTPGQLNEQFF. The CDR3 DNA sequence: TGTGCCAGCAGCACCCCGGGGCAGCTCAATGAGCAGTTCTTC.

The V call is TRBV27, the J call TRBJ2-3; no clear D. From germline, CDR1 is MNHEY and CDR2 SMNVEV (reference sequence). The CDR3 runs 15 residues. Trimming removed 3 bases from V and 0 bases from J, with 10 bases in between. Written as DNA, the CDR3 is TGTGCCAGCAGTTTGGGTTTTACTAGCACAGATACGCAGTATTTT. This translates into CASSLGFTSTDTQYF.

This sequence joins TRBV4-2 and TRBJ2-7; a weak D match, TRBD2 (6 bases). This CDR3 is built from 16 residues. V dropped 3 bases and J dropped 0 bases, with 15 bases sitting between them. The germline gives CDR1 LGHNA, CDR2 YNFKEQ. In DNA form, the CDR3 reads TGTGCCAGCAGCCAGGGCACCGGGACTCCCTCCTACGAGCAGTACTTC. Translated, it gives CASSQGTGTPSYEQYF.

This clone was counted a single time. As DNA, the CDR3 is TGTGCCAGCAGCCACGCCAGGGAGGGACTGCGTAATGAAAAACTGTTTTTT. Its translation is CASSHAREGLRNEKLFF. The rearrangement joins TRBV4-2 to TRBJ1-4, with D possibly matching TRBD1 (5 bases). There are 17 residues in the CDR3. Trimming took 3 bases from V and 4 from J, leaving 18 bases between them. The germline gives CDR1 LGHNA, CDR2 YNFKEQ.

This chain uses TRBV7-9 with TRBJ2-1, with 9 bases matching TRBD1. The germline V gene encodes CDR1 SEHNR and CDR2 FQNEAQ (reference sequence). The V segment lost 7 bases and the J segment 3 bases; nucleotides outside the gene matches: 1. The CDR3 loop spans 13 amino acids. The CDR3 here is CASMGQGYNEQFF. For the CDR3, the DNA is TGTGCCAGCATGGGACAGGGCTACAATGAGCAGTTCTTC.

The chain is built from TRBV4-1 and TRBJ2-3; D remains unclear. Germline values: CDR1 MGHRA, CDR2 YSYEKL. Trimming took 0 bases from V and 7 from J, leaving 8 bases between them. This CDR3 spans 13 amino acids. In DNA form, the CDR3 reads TGCGCCAGCAGCCAAGATTTAGGACATACGCAGTATTTT. This sequence encodes CASSQDLGHTQYF.

This chain joins TRBV5-1 and TRBJ1-3; no clear D. This CDR3 is built from 16 residues. The germline CDR1 and CDR2 sequences are SGHRS and YFSETQ. Trimming took 4 bases from V and 3 from J, leaving 17 bases between them. The CDR3 region has the DNA TGCGCCAGCAGCCCTGGTGGCAGTAAAAATGGAAACACCATATATTTT. Its translation is CASSPGGSKNGNTIYF.

V gene TRBV28 combines with J gene TRBJ1-2; no definite D call. CDR3 length: 15 residues. Germline CDR1 reads MDHEN; CDR2 reads SYDVKM. Trimming cost V 6 bases and J 0 bases, with 14 bases left between them. This CDR3 is CASSLWQTTNYGYTF. The CDR3 DNA follows: TGTGCCAGCAGCCTATGGCAGACGACTAACTATGGCTACACCTTC.

The chain is built from TRBV6-5 and TRBJ2-1, with D uncertain. Trimming took off 2 bases at V and 9 bases at J, with 14 bases between the two ends. Germline loops: CDR1 MNHEY, CDR2 SVGAGI. This CDR3 contains 14 residues. The CDR3 protein is CASSYNGPGGEQFF. Written as DNA, the CDR3 is TGTGCCAGCAGTTACAACGGTCCAGGCGGTGAGCAGTTCTTC.

The chain combines TRBV5-1 with TRBJ1-6; D is undetermined. CDR1 and CDR2 (germline): SGHRS, YFSETQ. Trimming removed 3 bases from V and 6 bases from J, with 10 bases in between. This CDR3 has 14 amino acids. This CDR3 reads CASSSSLTNSPLHF. The CDR3 DNA follows: TGCGCCAGCAGCTCTTCACTGACTAATTCACCCCTCCACTTT.

V usage is TRBV5-4 and J usage is TRBJ2-3; 11 positions match TRBD2. J gave up 2 bases and V 2 bases, and 4 bases lay outside the gene matches. CDR1 is SGHNT, CDR2 YYREEE, per germline (reference sequence). The CDR3 consists of 16 residues. The CDR3 region has the DNA TGTGCCAGCAGCTTTCCTAGCGGGGGGTCCACAGATACGCAGTATTTT. Residues: CASSFPSGGSTDTQYF.

The chain is built from TRBV21-1 and TRBJ2-7; the D call in the table, TRBD2, was not verified against the DNA. TRBV21-1 represents a pseudogene. The CDR3 has 16 amino acids. CDR3 sequence: CASSNEAGGAPYEQYF. The CDR3 bases are TGTGCCAGCAGCAATGAGGCCGGCGGGGCACCCTACGAGCAGTACTTC.